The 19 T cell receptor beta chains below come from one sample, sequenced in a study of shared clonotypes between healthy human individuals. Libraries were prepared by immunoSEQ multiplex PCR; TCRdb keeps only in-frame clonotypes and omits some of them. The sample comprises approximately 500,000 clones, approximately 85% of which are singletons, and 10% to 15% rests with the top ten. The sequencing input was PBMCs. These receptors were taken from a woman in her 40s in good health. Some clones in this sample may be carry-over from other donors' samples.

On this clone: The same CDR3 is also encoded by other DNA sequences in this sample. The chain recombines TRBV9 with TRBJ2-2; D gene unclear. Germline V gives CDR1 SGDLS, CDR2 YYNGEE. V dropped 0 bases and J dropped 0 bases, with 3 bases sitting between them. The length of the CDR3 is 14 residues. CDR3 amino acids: CASSVDPNTGELFF. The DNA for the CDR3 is TGTGCCAGCAGCGTAGATCCGAACACCGGGGAGCTGTTTTTT.

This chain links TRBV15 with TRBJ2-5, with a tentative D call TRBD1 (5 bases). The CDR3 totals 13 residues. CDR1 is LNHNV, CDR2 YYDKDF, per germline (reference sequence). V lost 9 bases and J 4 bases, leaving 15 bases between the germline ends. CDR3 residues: CATTEWGGETQYF. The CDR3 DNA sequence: TGTGCCACTACTGAGTGGGGCGGAGAGACCCAGTACTTC.

Written as DNA, the CDR3 is TGTGCCAGCAGCTTAGCCCCCACTAGTAATCAGCCCCAGCATTTT. It codes for CASSLAPTSNQPQHF. V and J are TRBV11-2 and TRBJ1-5; D unclear. Germline V gives CDR1 SGHAT, CDR2 FQNNGV. With 1 base removed from V and 4 bases from J, the gap between germline ends came to 11 bases. The CDR3 is made up of 15 amino acids.

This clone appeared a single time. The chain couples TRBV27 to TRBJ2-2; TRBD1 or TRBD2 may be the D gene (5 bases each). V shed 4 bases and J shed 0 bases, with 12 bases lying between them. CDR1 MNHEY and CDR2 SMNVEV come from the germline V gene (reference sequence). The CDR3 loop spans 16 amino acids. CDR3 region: CASSWGGPTNTGELFF. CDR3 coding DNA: TGTGCCAGCAGTTGGGGCGGGCCCACGAACACCGGGGAGCTGTTTTTT.

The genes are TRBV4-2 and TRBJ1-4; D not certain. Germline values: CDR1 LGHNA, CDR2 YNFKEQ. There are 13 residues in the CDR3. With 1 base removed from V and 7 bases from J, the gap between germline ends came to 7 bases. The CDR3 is CASSQGAVEKLFF. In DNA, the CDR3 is TGTGCCAGCAGCCAAGGGGCGGTTGAAAAACTGTTTTTT.

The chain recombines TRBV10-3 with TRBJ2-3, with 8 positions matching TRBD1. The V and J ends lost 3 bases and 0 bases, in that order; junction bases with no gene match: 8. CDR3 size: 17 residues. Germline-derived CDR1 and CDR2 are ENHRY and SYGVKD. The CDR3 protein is CAISDSPTGGSTDTQYF. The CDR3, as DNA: TGTGCCATCAGTGACTCACCAACAGGGGGTAGCACAGATACGCAGTATTTT.

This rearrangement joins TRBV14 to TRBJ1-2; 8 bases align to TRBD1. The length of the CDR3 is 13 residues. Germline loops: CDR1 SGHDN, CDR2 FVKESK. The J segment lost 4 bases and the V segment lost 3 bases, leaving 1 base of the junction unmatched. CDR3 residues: CASSQGQVYGYTF. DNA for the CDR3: TGTGCCAGCAGCCAGGGACAGGTCTATGGCTACACCTTC. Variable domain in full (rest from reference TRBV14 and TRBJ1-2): EAGVTQFPSHSVIEKGQTVTLRCDPISGHDNLYWYRRVMGKEIKFLLHFVKESKQDESGMPNNRFLAERTGGTYSTLKVQPAELEDSGVYFCASSQGQVYGYTFGSGTRLTVV.

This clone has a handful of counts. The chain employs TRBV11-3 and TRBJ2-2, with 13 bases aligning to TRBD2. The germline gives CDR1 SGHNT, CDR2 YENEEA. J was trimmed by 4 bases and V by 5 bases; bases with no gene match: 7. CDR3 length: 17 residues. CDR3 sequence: CASSPLAGGPGTGELFF. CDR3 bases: TGTGCCAGCAGCCCACTAGCGGGAGGGCCGGGCACCGGGGAGCTGTTTTTT.

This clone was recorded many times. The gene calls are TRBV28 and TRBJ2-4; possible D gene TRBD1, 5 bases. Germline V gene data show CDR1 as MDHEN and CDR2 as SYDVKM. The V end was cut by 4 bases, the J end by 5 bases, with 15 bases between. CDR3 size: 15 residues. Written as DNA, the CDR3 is TGTGCCAGCAGTTCTTCCGACAGATTACAAAACATTCAGTACTTC. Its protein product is CASSSSDRLQNIQYF.

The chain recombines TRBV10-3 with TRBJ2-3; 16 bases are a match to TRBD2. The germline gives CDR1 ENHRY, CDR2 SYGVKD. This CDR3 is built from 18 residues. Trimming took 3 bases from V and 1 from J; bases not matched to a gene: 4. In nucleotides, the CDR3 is TGTGCCATCAGTGAAGGGACTAGCGGGAGGGGGGGCACAGATACGCAGTATTTT. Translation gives CAISEGTSGRGGTDTQYF.

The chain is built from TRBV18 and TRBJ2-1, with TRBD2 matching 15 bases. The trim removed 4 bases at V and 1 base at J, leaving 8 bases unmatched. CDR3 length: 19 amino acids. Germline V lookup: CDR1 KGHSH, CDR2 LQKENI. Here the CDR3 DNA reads TGTGCCAGCTCACAACCGGGACTAGCGGGAGGAGGGTCCTACAATGAGCAGTTCTTC. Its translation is CASSQPGLAGGGSYNEQFF.

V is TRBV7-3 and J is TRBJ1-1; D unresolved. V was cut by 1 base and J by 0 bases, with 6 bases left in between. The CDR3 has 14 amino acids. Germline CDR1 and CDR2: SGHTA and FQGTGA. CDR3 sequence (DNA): TGTGCCAGCAGCTTAAACGGCATGAACACTGAAGCTTTCTTT. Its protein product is CASSLNGMNTEAFF.

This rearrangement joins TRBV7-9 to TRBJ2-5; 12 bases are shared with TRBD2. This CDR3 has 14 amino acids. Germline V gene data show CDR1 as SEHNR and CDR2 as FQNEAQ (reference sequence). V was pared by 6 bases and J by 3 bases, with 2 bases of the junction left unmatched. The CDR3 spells CASSWTSGEETQYF. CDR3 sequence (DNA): TGTGCCAGCAGTTGGACTAGCGGGGAAGAGACCCAGTACTTC. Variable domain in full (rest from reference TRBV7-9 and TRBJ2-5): DTGVSQNPRHKITKRGQNVTFRCDPISEHNRLYWYRQTLGQGPEFLTYFQNEAQLEKSRLLSDRFSAERPKGSFSTLEIQRTEQGDSAMYLCASSWTSGEETQYFGPGTRLLVL.

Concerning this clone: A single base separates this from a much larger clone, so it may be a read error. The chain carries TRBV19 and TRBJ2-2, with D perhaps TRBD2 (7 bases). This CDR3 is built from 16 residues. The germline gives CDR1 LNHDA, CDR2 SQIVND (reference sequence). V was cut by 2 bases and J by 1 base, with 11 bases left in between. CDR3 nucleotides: TGTGCCAGTAGTATAATGGGAGGGGGGAACACCGGGGAGCTGTTTTTT. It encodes CASSIMGGGNTGELFF.

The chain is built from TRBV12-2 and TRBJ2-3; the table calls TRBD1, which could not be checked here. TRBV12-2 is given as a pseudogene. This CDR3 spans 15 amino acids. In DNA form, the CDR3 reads TGTGCAAGTCGCTTAGAGGGACAGAACTCGAATACGCAGTATTTT. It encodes CASRLEGQNSNTQYF.

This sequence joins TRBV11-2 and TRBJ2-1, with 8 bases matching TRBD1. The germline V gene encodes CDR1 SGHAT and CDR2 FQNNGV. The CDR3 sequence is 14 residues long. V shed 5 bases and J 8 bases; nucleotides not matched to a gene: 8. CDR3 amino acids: CASSIWTGYDEQFF. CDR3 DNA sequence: TGTGCCAGCAGCATATGGACAGGGTACGATGAGCAGTTCTTC.

The CDR3 DNA follows: TGCGCCAGCAGATTGACTAGCGGGAGTCAAGAGACCCAGTACTTC. The encoded protein is CASRLTSGSQETQYF. The J gene is TRBJ2-5, the V gene TRBV5-1; TRBD2 matches 12 bases. The CDR3 is made up of 15 amino acids. The V gene end was trimmed by 5 bases and the J gene end by 2 bases; junction bases not matched to a gene: 4. The V gene's germline CDR1 is SGHRS and CDR2 YFSETQ.

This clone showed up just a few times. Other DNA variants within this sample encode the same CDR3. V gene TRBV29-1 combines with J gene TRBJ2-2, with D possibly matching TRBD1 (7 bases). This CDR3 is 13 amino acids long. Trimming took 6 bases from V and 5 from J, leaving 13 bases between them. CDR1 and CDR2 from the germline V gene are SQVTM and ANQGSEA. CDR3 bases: TGCAGCGTCAACCAGGGGGGAACCGGGGAGCTGTTTTTT. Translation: CSVNQGGTGELFF.

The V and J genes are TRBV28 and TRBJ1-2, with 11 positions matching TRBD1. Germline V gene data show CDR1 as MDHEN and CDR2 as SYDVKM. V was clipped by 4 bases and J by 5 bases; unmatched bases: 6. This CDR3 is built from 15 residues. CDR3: CASSSGTGGMYGYTF. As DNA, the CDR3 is TGTGCCAGCAGTTCCGGGACAGGGGGAATGTATGGCTACACCTTC.